What follows is one TCR beta chain and its context. The sample comes from a study of OX40 agonist ivuxolimab in advanced cancers. Across the study: Averaging roughly 60 years in age, with a range of about 23 to 79, the cohort was more than 75% male.

CDR3 length equals 15 residues. The V end lost 1 base, the J end lost 5 bases, and 14 bases lay between the germline ends. CDR1 is LNHDA and CDR2 is SQIVND in the germline V gene (reference sequence). The assay was immunoSEQ multiplex PCR, and TCRdb's table has in-frame clones only and misses some. The sample carries about 100,000 clones, roughly 90% recorded once. Sequencing was performed on CD4+ or CD8+ T cells sorted from blood, taken in a trial of the OX40 agonist ivuxolimab. The clonotype originates from an adult with an advanced solid tumor such as melanoma, head and neck, liver or kidney cancer. This chain connects TRBV19 to TRBJ1-2, with D tentatively TRBD1 (6 bases). DNA for the CDR3: TGTGCCAGTAGTATAGTTTACCGGACAGAGTATGGCTACACCTTC. Translating gives CASSIVYRTEYGYTF.